One T cell receptor beta chain is described in this entry. The target antigen is unknown. The data were obtained in a study of T cells in Graves' hyperthyroidism and ophthalmopathy. Study details: Before any treatment, at initial diagnosis, peripheral blood was collected.

The CDR3 spans 14 residues. Germline CDR1 and CDR2: SGHRS and YFSETQ. The V gene lost 4 bases and the J gene lost 1 base, with 11 bases spanning the gap. Using RNA transcripts as the source, TCR beta CDR3 regions were amplified. First-round RT-PCR targeting the TCR CDR3 was performed with the HTBI primer set. TCRdb passed the multiplex PCR reads through MiXCR, listing each CDR3 protein once. Of some 720,000 distinct CDR3 sequences listed, about a sixth are singletons. Findings of the study overall: Appearing also in blood were most of the thyroid clonotypes expanded above 0.001.

Exclusion of patients followed from uncontrolled infection, other autoimmune disease, pregnancy or lactation. This receptor was taken from a man younger than 30 with Graves' hyperthyroidism. The sequencing input was blood. This sequence joins TRBV5-1 and TRBJ1-1, with D perhaps TRBD1 (5 bases). CDR3 in amino acids: CASSGTWGNTEAFF. The CDR3 region has the DNA TGCGCCAGCAGCGGGACCTGGGGGAACACTGAAGCTTTCTTT.